These 17 T cell receptor beta chains were all obtained from the same sample, sequenced in a study of identical twins. TCRdb reprocessed the 5' RACE reads with MiXCR, giving one entry per CDR3 protein. The repertoire includes more than 650,000 distinct CDR3 sequences, over 5% of them detected once, and 1.5% to 2% sits in the top ten. What was sequenced was naive T cells sorted from blood. The source is a man younger than 30 in good health.

In this sample, this clonotype turned up many times. The V and J genes are TRBV4-3 and TRBJ2-1; unclear D gene. This CDR3 contains 14 residues. V lost 4 bases and J lost 4, with 11 bases in between. Germline V gene lookup returns CDR1 LGHNA and CDR2 YSLEER. The CDR3 DNA reads TGCGCCAGCAGCCCTGGTGTGGGGTACAATGAGCAGTTCTTC. It codes for CASSPGVGYNEQFF.

Many counts were recorded for this clonotype. The chain couples TRBV20-1 to TRBJ2-1, with TRBD1 as a possible D gene (6 bases). Germline V gene data show CDR1 as DFQATT and CDR2 as SNEGSKA (reference sequence). With 3 bases removed from V and 3 bases from J, the gap between germline ends came to 15 bases. The CDR3 has 15 residues. CDR3 in DNA: TGCAGTGCTAGCCGGGTTACCAGGGGCTACAATGAGCAGTTCTTC. It encodes CSASRVTRGYNEQFF.

This clonotype was counted only a few times. This chain joins TRBV12-3 or TRBV12-4 and TRBJ1-5; D is uncertain. This CDR3 contains 13 residues. V lost 6 bases and J 3 bases, leaving 9 bases between the germline ends. CDR3 sequence (DNA): TGTGCCAGCAGAACTGAAGACAATCAGCCCCAGCATTTT. Amino acids: CASRTEDNQPQHF.

This clonotype was counted a few times. V usage is TRBV6-2 or TRBV6-3 and J usage is TRBJ2-7, with TRBD2 matching 10 bases. From germline, CDR1 is MNHEY and CDR2 SVGEGT. The CDR3 consists of 13 residues. The V gene end was trimmed by 6 bases and the J gene end by 6 bases; junction bases not matched to a gene: 5. For the CDR3, the DNA is TGTGCCAGCAGGGAGCTAGCGGGAGCCGAGCAGTACTTC. Its protein product is CASRELAGAEQYF.

The rearrangement joins TRBV29-1 to TRBJ2-1; D is uncertain. Trimming removed 7 bases from V and 7 bases from J, with 11 bases in between. Germline lookup yields CDR1 SQVTM and CDR2 ANQGSEA. The CDR3 is 11 residues long. In DNA form, the CDR3 reads TGCAGCGCCCGTTCGAGAAATGAGCAGTTCTTC. Protein sequence: CSARSRNEQFF.

This clonotype was seen many times. V gene TRBV24-1 combines with J gene TRBJ2-5; D may be TRBD1 (5 bases). Trimming removed 3 bases from V and 3 bases from J, with 10 bases in between. The CDR3 is made up of 14 amino acids. The germline CDR1 and CDR2 sequences are KGHDR and SFDVKD. CDR3 in DNA: TGTGCCACCAGTGATCTTCAGGGTGAAGAGACCCAGTACTTC. Translating gives CATSDLQGEETQYF.

The CDR3 sequence: CASSDSPPGQETQYF. CDR3 DNA sequence: TGTGCCAGCAGTGATTCCCCCCCGGGGCAGGAGACCCAGTACTTC. The J gene is TRBJ2-5, the V gene TRBV25-1; D is possibly TRBD1 or TRBD2 (5 bases each). Trimming took off 3 bases at V and 5 bases at J, with 16 bases between the two ends. Germline V gene lookup returns CDR1 MGHDK and CDR2 SYGVNS. This CDR3 is 15 amino acids long. Together with reference TRBV25-1 and TRBJ2-5, the CDR3 gives the full variable domain: EADIYQTPRYLVIGTGKKITLECSQTMGHDKMYWYQQDPGMELHLIHYSYGVNSTEKGDLSSESTVSRIRTEHFPLTLESARPSHTSQYLCASSDSPPGQETQYFGPGTRLLVL.

The chain uses TRBV27 and TRBJ1-2, with TRBD1 matching 7 bases. Germline lookup yields CDR1 MNHEY and CDR2 SMNVEV (reference sequence). With 1 base clipped from V and 4 bases from J, the junction kept 3 bases outside the gene matches. The CDR3 covers 14 residues. The DNA of the CDR3 is TGTGCCAGCAGTTTATTGACAGGGAGCTATGGCTACACCTTC. Translating gives CASSLLTGSYGYTF.

This clonotype was picked up many times. This chain links TRBV20-1 with TRBJ2-1; 9 positions match TRBD2. The V gene's germline CDR1 is DFQATT and CDR2 SNEGSKA (reference sequence). The trim removed 3 bases at V and 0 bases at J, leaving 15 bases unmatched. The CDR3 is made up of 19 amino acids. The CDR3 sequence is CSASDPAGGPGLSYNEQFF. The CDR3 region has the DNA TGCAGTGCTAGTGATCCGGCGGGAGGGCCGGGTCTCTCCTACAATGAGCAGTTCTTC.

Only a few counts were recorded for this clonotype. The junction departs from germline at one end; a sequencing error may be responsible. The chain recombines TRBV24-1 with TRBJ1-2; D unresolved. CDR3 length equals 11 residues. Germline assignment: CDR1 KGHDR and CDR2 SFDVKD. This CDR3 reads CATSDHRHRLF. The CDR3, as DNA: TGTGCCACCAGTGACCACAGACACCGACTGTTC.

The rearrangement links TRBV4-1 to TRBJ1-1, with D uncertain. V was clipped by 4 bases and J by 2 bases, with 17 bases between them. This CDR3 region has 16 residues. Looked up from germline, CDR1 is MGHRA and CDR2 is YSYEKL. The CDR3 region has the DNA TGCGCCAGCAGCCTGACCGGTAGTGGTTTTAACACTGAAGCTTTCTTT. It translates to CASSLTGSGFNTEAFF.

In its sample, this clonotype was seen many times. The genes are TRBV7-7 and TRBJ2-7, with D tentatively TRBD2 (6 bases). V was shortened by 4 bases and J by 4 bases, with 17 bases between the two germline ends. This CDR3 has 15 residues. Germline values: CDR1 SSHAT, CDR2 FNYEAQ (reference sequence). CDR3 coding DNA: TGTGCCAGCAGCTCCGGCGCGGGGAGTAGGTACGAGCAGTACTTC. This translates into CASSSGAGSRYEQYF.

CDR3 sequence reads: CASSLDRQSEQYV. CDR3 sequence (DNA): TGTGCCAGCAGCTTAGATCGCCAATCCGAGCAGTACGTC. The chain combines TRBV7-8 with TRBJ2-7; D not certain. Germline V gene data show CDR1 as SGHVS and CDR2 as FQNEAQ. This CDR3 is built from 13 residues. The V end was cut by 1 base, the J end by 6 bases, with 10 bases between.

This clonotype showed up just a few times. The chain has TRBV6-1 and TRBJ2-3, with 10 bases aligning to TRBD2. Trimming took 6 bases from V and 4 from J; bases not matched to a gene: 10. This CDR3 comprises 16 residues. CDR1 is MNHNS, CDR2 SASEGT, per germline. For the CDR3, the DNA is TGTGCCAGCAGCAAATCTAGCGGGAGAAGGGCAGATACGCAGTATTTT. This encodes CASSKSSGRRADTQYF.

This clonotype was counted ten times or more. The rearrangement joins TRBV12-3 or TRBV12-4 to TRBJ1-4; D remains ambiguous. V lost 4 bases and J lost 0, with 12 bases in between. The CDR3 covers 16 residues. The CDR3 is CASSSPFIATNEKLFF. The CDR3 bases are TGTGCCAGCAGTTCCCCCTTCATTGCAACTAATGAAAAACTGTTTTTT.

This chain links TRBV5-1 with TRBJ1-1, with D possibly matching TRBD1 (5 bases). Germline assignment: CDR1 SGHRS and CDR2 YFSETQ. This CDR3 contains 15 residues. Trimming removed 2 bases at V and 0 bases at J, with 11 bases between. The CDR3 region is CASSLSKGLNTEAFF. The CDR3 region has the DNA TGCGCCAGCAGCTTAAGTAAGGGGTTGAACACTGAAGCTTTCTTT.

This clonotype showed up many times. This chain links TRBV6-5 with TRBJ2-7; D not certain. The CDR3 length is 15 residues. V was pared by 0 bases and J by 0 bases, with 9 bases between. Germline CDR1 MNHEY, CDR2 SVGAGI. The CDR3 protein is CASSYSPRISYEQYF. The DNA for the CDR3 is TGTGCCAGCAGTTACTCTCCCAGGATCTCCTACGAGCAGTACTTC.